This T cell receptor beta chain was documented in a study of molecular identifiers for immune sequencing clone quantification. About the study: The replicate experiment used RNA from roughly 20,000 or 100,000 naive CD8 cells. This RNA was split into five aliquots, and four of them were sequenced.

In TCRdb, the PCR reads were re-called with MiXCR into one record per CDR3 protein. The top ten hold over 0.7% of the sample, which has 300,000 to 400,000 distinct CDR3 sequences, about a fifth seen once. Based on a CD8+CD4-CCR7+CD45RA+ profile, naive CD8 T cells were sorted. Sequences were obtained from naive CD8+ T cells from blood, with Jurkat cell RNA spiked in. Noted subset: FACS-sorted CD8+CD4-CCR7+CD45RA+ naive T cells. This TCR came from a human donor in good health. Some libraries in this study had Jurkat cell RNA spiked in.

In DNA form, the CDR3 reads TGTGCCAGCAGCCCCCGTCGCGGGGGCCGGGATACGCAGTATTTT. Translated, it gives CASSPRRGGRDTQYF. The genes are TRBV3-1 and TRBJ2-3, with D possibly being TRBD2 (7 bases). CDR1 is LGHDT and CDR2 is YNNKEL in the germline V gene (reference sequence). The V gene lost 4 bases and the J gene lost 6 bases, with 17 bases spanning the gap. The CDR3 is 15 amino acids.